What follows are 27 T cell receptor beta chains derived from one specimen sequenced in a study of T cell responses to AZD1222 COVID-19 vaccine (dated by TCRdb to about 2021). The library was obtained by the immunoSEQ multiplex PCR assay. TCRdb stores this immuneACCESS table with in-frame sequences only. Part of the clones is absent; in the studies checked, under half of the shortfall reflects unresolved V genes, and no reason is known for the rest. This sample lists under 95,000 clones; roughly 89% were detected once. Jointly, the top ten make up 2% to 3% of the sample. The time point label for this specimen denotes: baseline before first vaccination. The material sequenced was peripheral blood, taken on day 0 of AZD1222 vaccination. The receptors derive from an adult in good health.

The chain has TRBV6-4 and TRBJ2-7; maybe TRBD2 (6 bases). CDR1 and CDR2 from the germline V gene are MRHNA and SNTAGT. V dropped 2 bases and J dropped 6 bases, with 14 bases sitting between them. The CDR3 consists of 14 residues. CDR3 loop: CASSDGRDSLEQYF. For the CDR3, the DNA is TGTGCCAGCAGTGACGGGCGGGATTCTCTCGAGCAGTACTTC.

This clone was observed a few times. This chain joins TRBV5-1 and TRBJ2-2; 7 bases are shared with TRBD2. The germline gives CDR1 SGHRS, CDR2 YFSETQ. CDR3 length: 15 amino acids. The V and J ends lost 7 bases and 3 bases, in that order; junction bases with no gene match: 9. CDR3 region: CASDRFGGDTGELFF. CDR3 bases: TGCGCCAGCGATCGATTTGGGGGGGACACCGGGGAGCTGTTTTTT.

The chain links TRBV19 to TRBJ2-6, with a tentative D call TRBD1 (6 bases). Germline CDR1 is LNHDA and CDR2 is SQIVND (reference sequence). This CDR3 comprises 17 residues. V dropped 4 bases and J dropped 0 bases, with 13 bases sitting between them. The DNA of the CDR3 is TGTGCCAGTAGTAAGACAGTGACAGGCTCTGGGGCCAACGTCCTGACTTTC. Translating it yields CASSKTVTGSGANVLTF.

The chain employs TRBV5-5 and TRBJ1-6; D is perhaps TRBD1 (5 bases). Between the trimmed V and J ends, which lost 0 bases and 8 bases, there was a span of 6 bases. The CDR3 contains 13 residues. The V gene's germline CDR1 is SGHKS and CDR2 YYEKEE (reference sequence). CDR3 residues: CASSLARDSPLHF. CDR3 nucleotide sequence: TGTGCCAGCAGCTTGGCCAGGGATTCACCCCTCCACTTT.

The chain employs TRBV7-3 and TRBJ2-5; a possible D gene is TRBD1 (5 bases). Deletions cut 0 bases from V and 2 bases from J, with 10 bases between. Germline V gene lookup returns CDR1 SGHTA and CDR2 FQGTGA. The CDR3 spans 15 residues. The CDR3 nucleotides read TGTGCCAGCAGCTTAACAGGCAGGGATCAAGAGACCCAGTACTTC. It encodes CASSLTGRDQETQYF. Supplemented by reference TRBV7-3 and TRBJ2-5, the full variable domain reads GAGVSQTPSNKVTEKGKYVELRCDPISGHTALYWYRQSLGQGPEFLIYFQGTGAADDSGLPNDRFFAVRPEGSVSTLKIQRTERGDSAVYLCASSLTGRDQETQYFGPGTRLLVL.

The rearrangement links TRBV3-1 (or the pseudogene TRBV3-2) to TRBJ2-7; D not certain. The germline gives CDR1 LGHDT, CDR2 YNNKEL (reference sequence). This CDR3 has 12 residues. V shed 1 base and J shed 13 bases, with 14 bases lying between them. The CDR3 nucleotides are TGTGCCAGCAGCCAAGGGGGTGGACCGGCCTACTTC. Translating it yields CASSQGGGPAYF.

Here the CDR3 reads CASSEWGQGHNEQYF. CDR3 DNA: TGTGCCAGCAGTGAATGGGGACAGGGGCACAACGAGCAGTACTTC. The rearrangement joins TRBV25-1 to TRBJ2-7; 10 bases align to TRBD1. The CDR3 is made up of 15 amino acids. The germline gives CDR1 MGHDK, CDR2 SYGVNS. Trimming cost V 1 base and J 5 bases; bases outside gene matches: 5.

The chain joins TRBV6-4 to TRBJ2-7; no clear D gene. The CDR3 is 13 residues long. V was cut by 5 bases and J by 0 bases, with 8 bases left in between. Germline values: CDR1 MRHNA, CDR2 SNTAGT. Here the CDR3 DNA reads TGTGCCAGCAGTTCCCGCCACTCCTACGAGCAGTACTTC. Protein product: CASSSRHSYEQYF.

In its sample, this clone was seen once. The V gene is TRBV11-1, the J gene TRBJ1-4, with a possible D match to TRBD1 (5 bases). The germline V gene has CDR1 SGHAT and CDR2 FQDESV (reference sequence). V gave up 5 bases and J gave up 0 bases, with 13 bases separating them. CDR3 length: 16 residues. CDR3 region: CASSHGTYPTNEKLFF. The CDR3 nucleotides read TGTGCCAGCAGCCACGGGACGTATCCAACTAATGAAAAACTGTTTTTT.

V usage is TRBV2 and J usage is TRBJ2-3, with 10 bases identical to TRBD2. Germline CDR1 is SNHLY and CDR2 is FYNNEI. The CDR3 spans 15 residues. Trimming took 7 bases from V and 0 from J; bases not matched to a gene: 4. CDR3: CASMGLASSTDTQYF. For the CDR3, the DNA is TGTGCCAGCATGGGACTAGCGTCTAGCACAGATACGCAGTATTTT.

The chain carries TRBV30 and TRBJ1-6; D remains ambiguous. The germline CDR1 and CDR2 sequences are GTSNPN and SVGIG (reference sequence). This CDR3 has 12 residues. V lost 6 bases and J 7 bases, leaving 10 bases between the germline ends. The CDR3 region has the DNA TGTGCCTGCAGAAGGACGAATTCACCCCTCCACTTT. This codes for CACRRTNSPLHF.

This chain links TRBV6-5 with TRBJ2-1; no clear D gene. Looked up from germline, CDR1 is MNHEY and CDR2 is SVGAGI. The CDR3 length is 15 residues. Trimming stripped 7 bases from V and 2 bases from J, with 15 bases between. CDR3 in amino acids: CASKLGAAAYNEQFF. CDR3 sequence (DNA): TGTGCCAGCAAGCTGGGCGCCGCGGCCTACAATGAGCAGTTCTTC.

This chain connects TRBV6-2 or TRBV6-3 to TRBJ2-3; 14 bases align to TRBD2. The ends lost 4 bases at V and 1 base at J; junction bases unmatched: 7. Per germline, CDR1 MNHEY and CDR2 SVGEGT. The CDR3 has 18 residues. CDR3 loop: CASSWGTSGRGGTDTQYF. The CDR3 nucleotides are TGTGCCAGCAGTTGGGGGACTAGCGGGAGAGGAGGCACAGATACGCAGTATTTT.

This clone appeared a single time. J is TRBJ1-2 and V is TRBV30, with D hard to call. Trimming left V 4 bases short and J 1 base short, with 10 bases between. CDR1 GTSNPN and CDR2 SVGIG come from the germline V gene (reference sequence). This CDR3 region has 13 residues. CDR3 coding DNA: TGTGCCTGGATGGTGCCCTATAACTATGGCTACACCTTC. Protein product: CAWMVPYNYGYTF.

The rearrangement uses TRBV6-5 and TRBJ2-1, with 7 bases lining up with TRBD1. The CDR3 loop spans 14 amino acids. CDR1 and CDR2 from the germline V gene are MNHEY and SVGAGI. V gave up 2 bases and J gave up 4 bases; unmatched junction bases: 2. The CDR3, as DNA: TGTGCCAGCAGTTACGGGACAGATTACAATGAGCAGTTCTTC. It encodes CASSYGTDYNEQFF.

There are a few counts of this clone. This sequence joins TRBV21-1 and TRBJ1-3. TRBV21-1 is annotated as a pseudogene. CDR3 length equals 16 residues. The CDR3 region is CASSNYGGASGNTIYF. DNA for the CDR3: TGTGCCAGCAGCAACTACGGGGGCGCCTCTGGAAACACCATATATTTT.

J is TRBJ1-4 and V is TRBV10-1, with D possibly matching TRBD1 (5 bases). This CDR3 has 14 residues. Germline assignment: CDR1 WNHNN and CDR2 SYGVQD (reference sequence). V was shortened by 6 bases and J by 11 bases, with 19 bases between the two germline ends. The CDR3 DNA reads TGCGCCAGCAGCACCCGGGACGGAATTTCCAAACTGTTTTTT. Amino acids: CASSTRDGISKLFF.

This chain links TRBV27 with TRBJ1-6; 8 nucleotides agree with TRBD1. The V gene end was trimmed by 6 bases and the J gene end by 7 bases; junction bases not matched to a gene: 5. Per the germline V gene, CDR1 is MNHEY and CDR2 is SMNVEV (reference sequence). CDR3 length: 14 residues. The CDR3 region has the DNA TGTGCCAGCAGCTTAACAGGGGGGAATTCACCCCTCCACTTT. Residues: CASSLTGGNSPLHF.

This clone was counted once. This chain links TRBV30 with TRBJ1-5; D gene unclear. Germline CDR1 and CDR2: GTSNPN and SVGIG (reference sequence). The CDR3 contains 14 residues. V was pared by 0 bases and J by 7 bases, with 13 bases between. The CDR3 region has the DNA TGTGCCTGGAGTGTCGGGGTGAGTGGGCAGCCCCAGCATTTT. Translating gives CAWSVGVSGQPQHF.

The chain has TRBV19 and TRBJ1-5, with a weak D call TRBD1 (5 bases). CDR3 length equals 16 residues. V lost 0 bases to trimming and J lost 6 bases, with 15 bases between them. Germline V gene lookup returns CDR1 LNHDA and CDR2 SQIVND (reference sequence). As DNA, the CDR3 is TGTGCCAGTAGTATAGAGGGGGGAACGATCAGTCAGCCCCAGCATTTT. Protein: CASSIEGGTISQPQHF.

The DNA of the CDR3 is TGTGCCAGCAGCCAAGATGGCGGGAGGGCCCTGTATTTT. Amino acids: CASSQDGGRALYF. The chain couples TRBV14 to TRBJ2-3; 9 nucleotides align to TRBD2. CDR1 and CDR2 (germline): SGHDN, FVKESK. The length of the CDR3 is 13 residues. Germline trimming cut 0 bases from V and 14 bases from J; bases unmatched to any gene: 6.

V is TRBV7-9 and J is TRBJ2-1, with a weak D call TRBD1 (5 bases). The germline V gene has CDR1 SEHNR and CDR2 FQNEAQ (reference sequence). V lost 5 bases and J lost 2, with 13 bases in between. The CDR3 is 15 residues long. CDR3 DNA sequence: TGTGCCAGCAGCAACCTCAGGGTCCCCTACAATGAGCAGTTCTTC. Protein product: CASSNLRVPYNEQFF.

CDR3 bases: TGTGCCAGCAGTTACTCAAACTACGAGCAGTACTTC. Translation gives CASSYSNYEQYF. The genes are TRBV6-5 and TRBJ2-7; D is unclear. The CDR3 length is 12 residues. Trimming stripped 0 bases from V and 3 bases from J, with 3 bases between. Germline-derived CDR1 and CDR2 are MNHEY and SVGAGI.

The rearrangement joins TRBV7-3 to TRBJ1-2; 9 bases agree with TRBD1. The trim removed 0 bases at V and 4 bases at J, leaving 0 bases unmatched. CDR3 length equals 14 residues. Germline assignment: CDR1 SGHTA and CDR2 FQGTGA. CDR3 sequence reads: CASSLTGQGYGYTF. The CDR3, as DNA: TGTGCCAGCAGCTTAACGGGACAGGGCTATGGCTACACCTTC. The full variable domain, in which reference TRBV7-3 and TRBJ1-2 provide the parts outside the CDR3, is GAGVSQTPSNKVTEKGKYVELRCDPISGHTALYWYRQSLGQGPEFLIYFQGTGAADDSGLPNDRFFAVRPEGSVSTLKIQRTERGDSAVYLCASSLTGQGYGYTFGSGTRLTVV.

V usage is TRBV10-3 and J usage is TRBJ2-1; no clear D. The CDR3 extends over 14 amino acids. Germline V gives CDR1 ENHRY, CDR2 SYGVKD. With 8 bases removed from V and 9 bases from J, the gap between germline ends came to 20 bases. The chain's CDR3 is CAIRPSSPGSEQFF. CDR3 DNA: TGTGCCATCCGTCCATCCTCTCCGGGTTCTGAGCAGTTCTTC.

The chain joins TRBV24-1 to TRBJ1-1; D might be TRBD1 (5 bases). The CDR3 is 14 amino acids. Trimming removed 2 bases from V and 10 bases from J, with 16 bases in between. Germline CDR1 is KGHDR and CDR2 is SFDVKD. This chain's CDR3 is CATSDWSQARGAFF. In DNA, the CDR3 is TGTGCCACCAGTGATTGGTCACAGGCCCGTGGAGCTTTCTTT.

CDR3 DNA sequence: TGTGCCAGCAGCGCCTTAGCGGGGGGGTACCAAGAGACCCAGTACTTC. Translating it yields CASSALAGGYQETQYF. J is TRBJ2-5 and V is TRBV9, with 11 bases identical to TRBD2. The CDR3 runs to 16 residues. V shed 3 bases, J shed 0 bases, and the junction held 4 bases outside the gene matches. Looked up from germline, CDR1 is SGDLS and CDR2 is YYNGEE.